One and the same sample provided the 4 T cell receptor beta chains below, sequenced in a study of T cells expressing NK-cell markers. Using the 5' RACE reads, TCRdb records one entry per CDR3 protein without DNA. The data include 400,000 to 500,000 distinct CDR3 sequences; the top ten clones carry more than 7%. The material sequenced was blood T cells: a sorted CD56 or NKG2C T cell subset, CD4+ or CD8+ T cells, or bulk PBMC T cells (not recorded which). All receptors come from a woman between 18 and 70 years old in good health.

V usage is TRBV18 and J usage is TRBJ2-3; absent DNA, TCRdb's TRBD2 call cannot be checked. Germline V gene lookup returns CDR1 KGHSH and CDR2 LQKENI. The CDR3 covers 18 residues. CDR3 in amino acids: CASSPPGLAPRGTDTQYF.

V gene TRBV12-3 or TRBV12-4 combines with J gene TRBJ1-4; TCRdb picks TRBD1, but there is no DNA to check that call. The CDR3 is 16 amino acids. CDR3 region: CASSHGTGATNEKLFF.

The rearrangement links TRBV7-2 to TRBJ1-2; TCRdb calls TRBD1, which cannot be checked without DNA. Germline V gives CDR1 SGHTA, CDR2 FQGNSA. The CDR3 is 15 residues long. CDR3: CASSLAGASNYGYTF.

The V and J genes are TRBV5-1 and TRBJ1-1. CDR3 size: 13 residues. CDR1 and CDR2 from the germline V gene are SGHRS and YFSETQ. The CDR3: CASSSLLDGEAFF.